This T cell receptor (beta chain) was observed in a study of breast tumors, draining lymph nodes, adjacent tissues (TCRdb year 2016). Context from the whole study: The study compared TCR beta repertoires across tumor, adjacent nontumor tissue and axillary lymph nodes from breast cancer patients. The study was designed to assess the relationships and possible T-cell exchange between tumor, surrounding tissue and draining lymph node repertoires in human breast cancer. Results the study describes overall, beyond this receptor: The conclusion that tumor T cells originate in lymph nodes was presented as consistent with a hypothesis rather than as directly demonstrated. The data were considered consistent with most tumor T cells being derived from the lymph node and subsequently expanding within tumor tissue. Tumor and nontumor tissue repertoires were found to be significantly more similar in luminal-like than in basal-like breast cancer. Tumors showed preferential V and J gene usage, and their T-cell repertoire diversity fell below that of lymph nodes yet above that of nontumor tissue.

This clonotype occurred a few times. No antigen is known for it. One base away there is no much larger clone; base qualities are not given. The instrument was an Illumina HiSeq 2000. TCR beta chain libraries were generated by multiplex PCR amplification. The amplified TCR beta chain products were analyzed by high-throughput sequencing. The public reads were reprocessed in TCRdb via fastp at Q25 and MiXCR, keeping in-frame beta chains. Rows are combined by CDR3 protein, so each entry shows the most common genes and DNA. The sample table records 150,000 or so distinct CDR3 sequences; approximately 30% of these occur just once. The ten largest make up roughly 3.8% of the sample. The axillary draining lymph nodes of breast cancer patients were the source of the lymph node samples. The germline ends are 14 bases apart after V is trimmed by 5 bases and J by 6 bases. The germline V gene encodes CDR1 KGHSH and CDR2 LQKENI. The CDR3 runs 13 amino acids, cysteine and phenylalanine included. Only the CDR3 DNA is retained, 39 bases long and in frame from the first base.

Rearrangement joined TRBV18 to TRBJ2-7, with a weak D call of TRBD1 (6 bases match). The receptor comes from a female donor with breast cancer. Some clones in this sample may be carry-over from other donors' samples. The specimen was axillary lymph node tissue. At the DNA level, the sequence is TGTGCCAGCTCAATTCAACAGGGATCCGAGCAGTACTTC. Translated, this gives CASSIQQGSEQYF.